These 29 T cell receptor beta chains were sequenced from one sample in a study of blood T cell repertoires in COVID-19. Measured with immunoSEQ multiplex PCR; TCRdb has only the in-frame clones, and not every one. The table records 52,000 or so clones, 70% to 90% of them present only once. Sequencing was done on a sample of peripheral blood. The receptors stem from a human donor in a cohort sampled during active COVID-19.

This chain links TRBV19 with TRBJ1-1; possible D gene TRBD1, 6 bases. The CDR3 sequence is 13 residues long. Germline V CDR1 and CDR2: LNHDA, SQIVND (reference sequence). The ends were cut back, 6 bases at V and 3 bases at J, with 11 bases in the middle. CDR3 nucleotide sequence: TGTGCCAGTAGGAGGGGGTCGTACACTGAAGCTTTCTTT. Its protein product is CASRRGSYTEAFF. Combining the CDR3 with reference TRBV19 and TRBJ1-1 gives the whole variable domain DGGITQSPKYLFRKEGQNVTLSCEQNLNHDAMYWYRQDPGQGLRLIYYSQIVNDFQKGDIAEGYSVSREKKESFPLTVTSAQKNPTAFYLCASRRGSYTEAFFGQGTRLTVV.

The rearrangement joins TRBV5-1 to TRBJ2-1; 8 positions match TRBD2. J lost 0 bases, V lost 4 bases, and 6 bases had no gene match. Germline V lookup: CDR1 SGHRS, CDR2 YFSETQ. This CDR3 spans 16 amino acids. CDR3 in DNA: TGCGCCAGCAGCCCCACTAGCGGTAGCTCCTACAATGAGCAGTTCTTC. Translation gives CASSPTSGSSYNEQFF.

The rearrangement joins TRBV9 to TRBJ1-1; D unresolved. Germline V lookup: CDR1 SGDLS, CDR2 YYNGEE. This CDR3 is built from 16 residues. Trimming shortened V by 0 bases and J by 0 bases, and 12 bases separated the two germline ends. CDR3 in amino acids: CASSVGGSGMNTEAFF. CDR3 nucleotides: TGTGCCAGCAGCGTAGGGGGATCGGGAATGAACACTGAAGCTTTCTTT. Full variable domain (missing parts from reference TRBV9 and TRBJ1-1): DSGVTQTPKHLITATGQRVTLRCSPRSGDLSVYWYQQSLDQGLQFLIQYYNGEERAKGNILERFSAQQFPDLHSELNLSSLELGDSALYFCASSVGGSGMNTEAFFGQGTRLTVV.

This clone was observed once. This chain uses TRBV18 with TRBJ2-5, with 9 nucleotides matching TRBD2. The V and J ends lost 6 bases and 5 bases, in that order; junction bases with no gene match: 7. This CDR3 spans 14 amino acids. Germline CDR1 KGHSH, CDR2 LQKENI. The DNA for the CDR3 is TGTGCCAGCTCCCCGGGACTAGCTAAGGAGACCCAGTACTTC. Residues: CASSPGLAKETQYF. The complete variable domain, with remaining parts taken from reference TRBV18 and TRBJ2-5, reads NAGVMQNPRHLVRRRGQEARLRCSPMKGHSHVYWYRQLPEEGLKFMVYLQKENIIDESGMPKERFSAEFPKEGPSILRIQQVVRGDSAAYFCASSPGLAKETQYFGPGTRLLVL.

The chain combines TRBV3-1 (or the pseudogene TRBV3-2) with TRBJ2-7, with 15 bases that match TRBD2. CDR3 length: 14 amino acids. Germline values: CDR1 LGHDT, CDR2 YNNKEL (reference sequence). Trimming cost V 4 bases and J 7 bases; bases outside gene matches: 2. The CDR3 protein is CASSRGTSGGEQYF. The CDR3 DNA sequence: TGTGCCAGCAGCCGCGGGACTAGCGGGGGGGAGCAGTACTTC.

This clone was counted only a few times. The chain combines TRBV5-4 with TRBJ2-1; tentative D call: TRBD1 (6 bases). The V end lost 6 bases, the J end lost 4 bases, and 17 bases lay between the germline ends. The CDR3 length is 15 residues. CDR1 and CDR2 from the germline V gene are SGHNT and YYREEE (reference sequence). CDR3 sequence: CASKSGGQRYNEQFF. As DNA, the CDR3 is TGTGCCAGCAAGTCGGGTGGACAGAGATACAATGAGCAGTTCTTC.

A note on this clone: The junction differs from germline at one of its ends, possibly a read error. The V call is TRBV4-1, the J call TRBJ2-1; 8 bases are a match to TRBD2. The CDR3 spans 16 residues. From germline, CDR1 is MGHRA and CDR2 YSYEKL. The DNA of the CDR3 is TGCGCCCGCAGTCGCCCGGGACTAGGGAGCCAGAATGAGCAGTTCTTC. Its translation: CARSRPGLGSQNEQFF.

This rearrangement joins TRBV5-1 to TRBJ2-5, with D perhaps TRBD2 (5 bases). Germline V lookup: CDR1 SGHRS, CDR2 YFSETQ. The CDR3 runs 14 residues. Trimming pared 1 base from V and 4 bases from J, leaving 11 bases between. CDR3 sequence (DNA): TGCGCCAGCAGCTTGATGGGGAGCGGAGAGACCCAGTACTTC. Its translation: CASSLMGSGETQYF.

The table lists this clone with a count of one. This chain connects TRBV7-6 to TRBJ2-3, with 7 positions matching TRBD2. The germline V gene has CDR1 SGHVS and CDR2 FNYEAQ. The CDR3 is made up of 16 amino acids. V lost 5 bases to trimming and J lost 4 bases; unmatched junction nucleotides: 12. DNA for the CDR3: TGTGCCAGCAGCCCCAAAGGCCTAGCGGCGGCAGATACGCAGTATTTT. Translated: CASSPKGLAAADTQYF.

This clone occurred a few times. The chain joins TRBV28 to TRBJ2-4; weak D call: TRBD2 (5 bases). The V end was cut by 2 bases, the J end by 6 bases, with 5 bases between. The CDR3 length is 12 residues. Germline V gene lookup returns CDR1 MDHEN and CDR2 SYDVKM. CDR3 nucleotide sequence: TGTGCCAGCAGTTTAGAGGGAAACATTCAGTACTTC. This encodes CASSLEGNIQYF. Looking up the rest from reference TRBV28 and TRBJ2-4 gives the full variable domain: DVKVTQSSRYLVKRTGEKVFLECVQDMDHENMFWYRQDPGLGLRLIYFSYDVKMKEKGDIPEGYSVSREKKERFSLILESASTNQTSMYLCASSLEGNIQYFGAGTRLSVL.

The DNA of the CDR3 is TGTGCCAGCAGCTTAACCGCGGGGGGAAGGGAGACCCAGTACTTC. Residues: CASSLTAGGRETQYF. This chain links TRBV7-9 with TRBJ2-5, with TRBD2 identical over 8 bases. V gave up 2 bases and J gave up 5 bases; unmatched junction bases: 7. The CDR3 spans 15 residues. Germline loops: CDR1 SEHNR, CDR2 FQNEAQ (reference sequence).

The genes are TRBV29-1 and TRBJ2-3; the match to TRBD2 covers 7 bases. V lost 8 bases to trimming and J lost 5 bases; unmatched junction nucleotides: 10. The germline V gene has CDR1 SQVTM and CDR2 ANQGSEA. The CDR3 covers 13 residues. CDR3 protein: CSTRTSQGDTQYF. Here the CDR3 DNA reads TGCAGCACAAGGACTAGTCAAGGAGATACGCAGTATTTT.

The chain has TRBV4-2 and TRBJ2-1, with 12 nucleotides matching TRBD2. The CDR3 is 17 amino acids. CDR1 is LGHNA and CDR2 is YNFKEQ in the germline V gene. V was pared by 1 base and J by 7 bases, with 8 bases of the junction left unmatched. This CDR3 reads CASSQGGASGGENEQFF. CDR3 nucleotide sequence: TGTGCCAGCAGCCAAGGAGGGGCTAGCGGGGGGGAGAATGAGCAGTTCTTC.

J is TRBJ2-1 and V is TRBV7-6; 10 nucleotides agree with TRBD1. V lost 1 base to trimming and J lost 4 bases; unmatched junction nucleotides: 4. The CDR3 runs 16 residues. The germline V gene encodes CDR1 SGHVS and CDR2 FNYEAQ. For the CDR3, the DNA is TGTGCCAGCAGCTTAGAGGGGACAGGGGCTTACAATGAGCAGTTCTTC. Its protein product is CASSLEGTGAYNEQFF.

This clone was recorded only once. This rearrangement joins TRBV30 to TRBJ1-1, with D tentatively TRBD1 (6 bases). Germline V gene lookup returns CDR1 GTSNPN and CDR2 SVGIG (reference sequence). The V and J ends lost 1 base and 5 bases respectively, with 17 bases between them. The CDR3 sequence is 15 residues long. DNA of the CDR3: TGTGCCTGGAGTGCCCTTGAACAGGGACGGACTGAAGCTTTCTTT. Translation: CAWSALEQGRTEAFF.

The gene calls are TRBV6-2 or TRBV6-3 and TRBJ2-7; 8 bases map to TRBD1. CDR3 length: 15 amino acids. After removal of 6 bases from V and 6 bases from J, the junction contained 13 bases not matched to a gene. Germline V gene sequence: CDR1 MNHEY, CDR2 SVGEGT. The CDR3 DNA reads TGTGCCAGCAGCCCCCAAGGCAGGGGGCGGATCGAGCAGTACGTC. It encodes CASSPQGRGRIEQYV.

The genes are TRBV15 and TRBJ2-3; 8 bases fit TRBD2. Germline V lookup: CDR1 LNHNV, CDR2 YYDKDF (reference sequence). V lost 0 bases to trimming and J lost 0 bases; unmatched junction nucleotides: 8. This CDR3 region has 18 residues. CDR3 bases: TGTGCCACCAGCAGAGATCTCGTGGCTAGCGGGAGCACAGATACGCAGTATTTT. It codes for CATSRDLVASGSTDTQYF.

The CDR3 nucleotides are TGTGCCAGCAGTGAAGCGGCTCGGGTCGGCACAGATACGCAGTATTTT. Encoded protein: CASSEAARVGTDTQYF. J is TRBJ2-3 and V is TRBV6-1, with D hard to call. The V gene lost 0 bases and the J gene lost 1 base, with 11 bases spanning the gap. This CDR3 comprises 16 residues. The germline V gene encodes CDR1 MNHNS and CDR2 SASEGT.

This rearrangement joins TRBV20-1 to TRBJ2-1, with TRBD2 matching over 9 bases. The V gene's germline CDR1 is DFQATT and CDR2 SNEGSKA (reference sequence). V trimming: 3 bases; J trimming: 5 bases; junction bases outside the gene matches: 5. CDR3 length: 14 residues. The CDR3 loop reads CSASSGGGDNEQFF. As DNA, the CDR3 is TGCAGTGCTAGTAGCGGGGGCGGGGACAATGAGCAGTTCTTC.

The rearrangement joins TRBV19 to TRBJ2-5, with 10 bases matching TRBD1. The CDR3 runs 12 residues. V lost 9 bases to trimming and J lost 4 bases; unmatched junction nucleotides: 2. From germline, CDR1 is LNHDA and CDR2 SQIVND (reference sequence). CDR3 DNA: TGTGCCAGCGGGGACAGGGGAGAGACCCAGTACTTC. Its protein is CASGDRGETQYF.

There are a few counts of this clone. The chain links TRBV7-9 to TRBJ1-6; the match to TRBD1 covers 8 bases. The junction had 4 bases not matched to a gene; V was cut back by 5 bases and J by 10 bases. The CDR3 spans 13 residues. The germline gives CDR1 SEHNR, CDR2 FQNEAQ (reference sequence). The CDR3 nucleotides read TGTGCCAGCAGCGACAGGGGCGGCTCACCCCTCCACTTT. Translating it yields CASSDRGGSPLHF.

A remark on this clone: The junction departs from the called germline gene at one end, perhaps through a read error. V gene TRBV5-1 combines with J gene TRBJ2-7; 10 positions agree with TRBD2. The CDR3 runs to 16 residues. Germline values: CDR1 SGHRS, CDR2 YFSETQ. The CDR3 DNA sequence: TGCGCCAGCAGCTTTACAACTAGCGGGGAGTCCTACAAGCAGTACTTC. Its protein is CASSFTTSGESYKQYF.

The chain couples TRBV2 to TRBJ2-1; 10 bases fit TRBD1. Looked up from germline, CDR1 is SNHLY and CDR2 is FYNNEI. This CDR3 has 17 amino acids. Trimming at V came to 2 bases and at J to 10 bases, leaving 14 bases not matched to a gene. CDR3 protein: CASSEFGGTGAVKEQFF. The DNA of the CDR3 is TGTGCCAGCAGTGAATTTGGGGGGACAGGGGCAGTTAAGGAGCAGTTCTTC.

J is TRBJ2-1 and V is TRBV20-1; D remains ambiguous. Germline CDR1 and CDR2: DFQATT and SNEGSKA (reference sequence). Trimming shortened V by 5 bases and J by 9 bases, and 11 bases separated the two germline ends. This CDR3 is 11 amino acids long. This chain's CDR3 is CSALLVSEQFF. In nucleotides, the CDR3 is TGCAGTGCTCTCCTGGTGAGTGAGCAGTTCTTC.

This chain joins TRBV28 and TRBJ1-2, with TRBD1 matching over 9 bases. V dropped 6 bases and J dropped 5; count of bases not matched to a gene: 7. In germline, CDR1 is MDHEN, CDR2 SYDVKM. This CDR3 comprises 14 residues. This CDR3 reads CASSLTGGAYGYTF. In DNA, the CDR3 is TGTGCCAGCAGCCTCACAGGGGGCGCTTATGGCTACACCTTC.

The V and J genes are TRBV10-1 and TRBJ2-1, with 10 bases that match TRBD2. Germline CDR1 WNHNN, CDR2 SYGVQD (reference sequence). The trim removed 2 bases at V and 4 bases at J, leaving 5 bases unmatched. This CDR3 spans 16 amino acids. The chain's CDR3 is CASSEEAGGSYNEQFF. CDR3 coding DNA: TGCGCCAGCAGTGAGGAAGCGGGGGGGTCTTACAATGAGCAGTTCTTC.

The V gene is TRBV3-1 (or the pseudogene TRBV3-2), the J gene TRBJ1-1; D might be TRBD1 (5 bases). Germline V gene data show CDR1 as LGHDT and CDR2 as YNNKEL (reference sequence). V gave up 5 bases and J gave up 4 bases, with 14 bases separating them. The CDR3 runs to 14 residues. The CDR3 loop is CASSFRRGGTEAFF. CDR3 nucleotide sequence: TGTGCCAGCAGCTTCCGTAGGGGAGGCACTGAAGCTTTCTTT.

J is TRBJ1-5 and V is TRBV3-1 (or the pseudogene TRBV3-2), with D tentatively TRBD1 (6 bases). The CDR3 covers 15 residues. Trimming took 0 bases from V and 1 from J, leaving 7 bases between them. The germline gives CDR1 LGHDT, CDR2 YNNKEL (reference sequence). In nucleotides, the CDR3 is TGTGCCAGCAGCCAAGAGGGGGCCAGCAATCAGCCCCAGCATTTT. It codes for CASSQEGASNQPQHF.

This clone was seen only a few times. V is TRBV7-2 and J is TRBJ2-2; 8 positions match TRBD2. Germline V CDR1 and CDR2: SGHTA, FQGNSA. Trimming cost V 1 base and J 4 bases; bases outside gene matches: 5. The CDR3 extends over 16 amino acids. The CDR3 is CASSLVAGGPTGELFF. In DNA form, the CDR3 reads TGTGCCAGCAGCTTAGTGGCGGGGGGCCCCACCGGGGAGCTGTTTTTT.